This entry lists 27 T cell receptor beta chains sequenced from one sample in a study of cytomegalovirus exposure and HLA in healthy donors. Researchers ran the PCR with 60 Vbeta and 13 Jbeta primers. The table came from immunoSEQ multiplex PCR; TCRdb's copy has only in-frame clones and leaves some out. The sample yields approximately 150,000 clones, approximately 78% seen once. The sample consisted of PBMCs. These receptors were obtained from a human donor in good health.

The V call is TRBV29-1, the J call TRBJ2-7; 8 bases map to TRBD2. The CDR3 has 12 residues. Per the germline V gene, CDR1 is SQVTM and CDR2 is ANQGSEA. With V trimmed by 6 bases and J by 3 bases, 4 bases remained unmatched. CDR3: CSVRLAGYEQYF. The CDR3 coding sequence is TGCAGCGTACGGCTAGCGGGCTACGAGCAGTACTTC.

The chain carries TRBV11-3 and TRBJ2-5; possibly TRBD1 for D (6 bases). The CDR3 extends over 13 amino acids. Germline CDR1 is SGHNT and CDR2 is YENEEA. Between the trimmed V and J ends, which lost 5 bases and 2 bases, there was a span of 9 bases. DNA of the CDR3: TGTGCCAGCAGCCCCAGGGGACAAGAGACCCAGTACTTC. Translating gives CASSPRGQETQYF.

This chain links TRBV2 with TRBJ1-2, with 11 bases matching TRBD1. CDR3 length equals 15 residues. The junction had 9 bases not matched to a gene; V was cut back by 7 bases and J by 5 bases. Per germline, CDR1 SNHLY and CDR2 FYNNEI. The CDR3 protein is CASIEGQGAGYGYTF. The CDR3 DNA sequence: TGTGCCAGCATCGAAGGACAGGGGGCAGGGTATGGCTACACCTTC. The whole variable domain, filled in from reference TRBV2 and TRBJ1-2, reads EPEVTQTPSHQVTQMGQEVILRCVPISNHLYFYWYRQILGQKVEFLVSFYNNEISEKSEIFDDQFSVERPDGSNFTLKIRSTKLEDSAMYFCASIEGQGAGYGYTFGSGTRLTVV.

V usage is TRBV27 and J usage is TRBJ2-5, with 7 bases that match TRBD2. The J call may be in error: the DNA end matches TRBJ2-7 better. CDR3 length equals 16 residues. Germline V CDR1 and CDR2: MNHEY, SMNVEV (reference sequence). CDR3 loop: CASSLWAGDVSYEQYF. For the CDR3, the DNA is TGTGCCAGCAGTTTATGGGCGGGGGATGTCTCCTACGAGCAGTACTTC.

The V gene is TRBV5-1, the J gene TRBJ2-1; 13 bases are a match to TRBD2. CDR3 length equals 18 residues. With 3 bases clipped from V and 9 bases from J, the junction kept 15 bases outside the gene matches. The germline V gene has CDR1 SGHRS and CDR2 YFSETQ. This CDR3 is CASSYPTSGGAEFVEQFF. CDR3 DNA: TGCGCCAGCAGCTACCCAACTAGCGGGGGGGCCGAATTTGTTGAGCAGTTCTTC.

The rearrangement joins TRBV5-1 to TRBJ1-2; 8 bases map to TRBD1. The J segment lost 4 bases and the V segment lost 0 bases, leaving 5 bases of the junction unmatched. Germline V gene lookup returns CDR1 SGHRS and CDR2 YFSETQ. CDR3 size: 15 residues. The CDR3 DNA follows: TGCGCCAGCAGCTTGGAACAGGGGGGGCTCTATGGCTACACCTTC. It yields the protein CASSLEQGGLYGYTF. Full variable domain (remainder filled in from reference TRBV5-1 and TRBJ1-2): KAGVTQTPRYLIKTRGQQVTLSCSPISGHRSVSWYQQTPGQGLQFLFEYFSETQRNKGNFPGRFSGRQFSNSRSEMNVSTLELGDSALYLCASSLEQGGLYGYTFGSGTRLTVV.

The chain recombines TRBV27 with TRBJ2-1, with 8 nucleotides matching TRBD2. Germline V gene sequence: CDR1 MNHEY, CDR2 SMNVEV (reference sequence). This CDR3 contains 15 residues. V shed 5 bases, J shed 4 bases, and the junction held 7 bases outside the gene matches. The DNA for the CDR3 is TGTGCCAGCAGTGACCAAGCGGGGGCGTACAATGAGCAGTTCTTC. It encodes CASSDQAGAYNEQFF.

The rearrangement links TRBV5-1 to TRBJ2-5; 12 positions match TRBD2. The junction had 5 bases not matched to a gene; V was cut back by 4 bases and J by 4 bases. The germline V gene has CDR1 SGHRS and CDR2 YFSETQ. This CDR3 is built from 15 residues. The DNA for the CDR3 is TGCGCCAGCAGCGACACTAGCGGGGGGTTAGAGACCCAGTACTTC. Translation: CASSDTSGGLETQYF.

A single count supports this clone. This sequence joins TRBV4-3 and TRBJ1-6; D not certain. CDR3 length: 14 residues. The V end lost 0 bases, the J end lost 6 bases, and 6 bases lay between the germline ends. The germline CDR1 and CDR2 sequences are LGHNA and YSLEER. The CDR3 region is CASSQDSTNSPLHF. The CDR3 DNA reads as TGCGCCAGCAGCCAAGATAGCACTAATTCACCCCTCCACTTT.

This clone occurred a few times. The chain carries TRBV29-1 and TRBJ1-2; D ambiguous. The CDR3 totals 13 residues. V dropped 3 bases and J dropped 0 bases, with 8 bases sitting between them. Germline V gene sequence: CDR1 SQVTM, CDR2 ANQGSEA. CDR3 DNA: TGCAGCGTTGAGGCGGCCACTAACTATGGCTACACCTTC. It codes for CSVEAATNYGYTF.

About this clone: Other nucleotide sequences from this sample produce the same CDR3. The chain is built from TRBV11-2 and TRBJ1-1; 10 nucleotides line up with TRBD1. Germline lookup yields CDR1 SGHAT and CDR2 FQNNGV. This CDR3 contains 14 residues. The J segment lost 2 bases and the V segment lost 5 bases, leaving 2 bases of the junction unmatched. The CDR3 region is CASSRTGGNTEAFF. The CDR3 DNA reads TGTGCCAGCAGCCGGACAGGGGGTAACACTGAAGCTTTCTTT.

The V and J genes are TRBV19 and TRBJ1-1; D unresolved. The CDR3 runs 14 residues. Trimming pared 3 bases from V and 1 base from J, leaving 9 bases between. Looked up from germline, CDR1 is LNHDA and CDR2 is SQIVND (reference sequence). The CDR3 nucleotides are TGTGCCAGTAGTATTTGGCAGGCGAACACTGAAGCTTTCTTT. Amino acid sequence: CASSIWQANTEAFF.

This clone has only a few counts. V usage is TRBV7-3 and J usage is TRBJ2-3; weak D call: TRBD2 (6 bases). Germline V gene sequence: CDR1 SGHTA, CDR2 FQGTGA. Trimming pared 2 bases from V and 6 bases from J, leaving 12 bases between. This CDR3 is built from 14 residues. The CDR3 loop reads CASSLQGGRDTQYF. CDR3 in DNA: TGTGCCAGCAGCTTACAAGGTGGGAGGGATACGCAGTATTTT.

The chain carries TRBV12-5 and TRBJ1-3; D remains unclear. The ends were cut back, 1 base at V and 0 bases at J, with 4 bases in the middle. The CDR3 is 14 amino acids. Germline CDR1 LGHNT, CDR2 FRNRAP. CDR3 residues: CASGLGSSGNTIYF. The DNA of the CDR3 is TGTGCTAGTGGTTTGGGGAGCTCTGGAAACACCATATATTTT.

The CDR3 DNA is TGTGCCAGCAGTTACTCGACAGGGGCTTCTTCAGGCGGCTACACCTTC. Protein: CASSYSTGASSGGYTF. The V gene is TRBV6-6, the J gene TRBJ1-2; 8 nucleotides line up with TRBD1. Germline trimming cut 0 bases from V and 8 bases from J; bases unmatched to any gene: 11. Per germline, CDR1 MNHNY and CDR2 SVGAGI (reference sequence). The CDR3 extends over 16 amino acids.

This clone came up a few times. The V gene is TRBV6-5, the J gene TRBJ1-6; D not resolved. V was clipped by 2 bases and J by 0 bases, with 5 bases between them. This CDR3 has 15 residues. The V gene's germline CDR1 is MNHEY and CDR2 SVGAGI. CDR3 bases: TGTGCCAGCAGTTACAGTAGCTCCTATAATTCACCCCTCCACTTT. Translated: CASSYSSSYNSPLHF.

V and J are TRBV5-4 and TRBJ1-3; D is unclear. This CDR3 spans 14 amino acids. Germline values: CDR1 SGHNT, CDR2 YYREEE (reference sequence). The germline V and J ends were trimmed by 4 bases and 0 bases, with 8 bases remaining between them. CDR3 DNA sequence: TGTGCCAGCAGCCAAGCCCGCTCTGGAAACACCATATATTTT. Its translation: CASSQARSGNTIYF.

In regard to this clone: Germline is not matched at one junction end, which may reflect a read error. The V and J genes are TRBV27 and TRBJ2-7; possible D gene TRBD1, 6 bases. CDR3 length: 14 residues. Looked up from germline, CDR1 is MNHEY and CDR2 is SMNVEV (reference sequence). The CDR3 sequence: CASSRGQFQGAVNF. CDR3 nucleotide sequence: TGTGCCAGCAGTCGCGGACAGTTCCAAGGGGCGGTGAACTTC.

This clone was counted a single time. The V and J genes are TRBV5-1 and TRBJ1-1, with unresolved D. Germline CDR1 is SGHRS and CDR2 is YFSETQ. This CDR3 contains 13 residues. V was pared by 0 bases and J by 11 bases, with 14 bases between. The CDR3 DNA is TGCGCCAGCAGCTTGGAACCTGCCGGGTCGGCTTTCTTT. Translating it yields CASSLEPAGSAFF.

The rearrangement joins TRBV11-2 to TRBJ1-2; D unclear. V was pared by 4 bases and J by 2 bases, with 8 bases between. CDR3 length equals 13 residues. CDR1 and CDR2 from the germline V gene are SGHAT and FQNNGV. The CDR3 DNA reads TGTGCCAGCAGCTCTGGGAGGAACTATGGCTACACCTTC. Its protein is CASSSGRNYGYTF.

The chain uses TRBV6-5 and TRBJ2-5, with TRBD2 matching 9 bases. Germline assignment: CDR1 MNHEY and CDR2 SVGAGI. J lost 5 bases, V lost 2 bases, and 9 bases had no gene match. The CDR3 loop spans 16 amino acids. This CDR3 is CASSYGGGAQGETQYF. In DNA, the CDR3 is TGTGCCAGCAGTTACGGCGGGGGGGCACAGGGGGAGACCCAGTACTTC.

The chain has TRBV7-9 and TRBJ1-5; D unclear. CDR1 SEHNR and CDR2 FQNEAQ come from the germline V gene (reference sequence). The CDR3 spans 19 residues. The V and J ends lost 6 bases and 0 bases respectively, with 24 bases between them. The CDR3 protein is CASSNQAGSPSYSNQPQHF. The CDR3 nucleotides are TGTGCCAGCAGTAACCAAGCAGGCAGTCCTAGCTATAGCAATCAGCCCCAGCATTTT. The full variable domain, its missing parts supplied by reference TRBV7-9 and TRBJ1-5, is DTGVSQNPRHKITKRGQNVTFRCDPISEHNRLYWYRQTLGQGPEFLTYFQNEAQLEKSRLLSDRFSAERPKGSFSTLEIQRTEQGDSAMYLCASSNQAGSPSYSNQPQHFGDGTRLSIL.

The genes are TRBV6-1 and TRBJ1-2; possible D gene TRBD1, 6 bases. The CDR3 is 13 residues long. The germline V gene has CDR1 MNHNS and CDR2 SASEGT. V was pared by 6 bases and J by 7 bases, with 15 bases between. CDR3 protein: CASRAQTGLGYTF. CDR3 nucleotide sequence: TGTGCCAGCAGGGCTCAGACAGGTCTTGGCTACACCTTC.

The rearrangement joins TRBV2 to TRBJ1-1; maybe TRBD1 (5 bases). This CDR3 has 12 amino acids. Deletions cut 10 bases from V and 6 bases from J, with 15 bases between. Germline assignment: CDR1 SNHLY and CDR2 FYNNEI. CDR3 sequence (DNA): TGTGCCATTCAGGGTGGTTCGGCTGAAGCTTTCTTT. Amino acids: CAIQGGSAEAFF.

The chain uses TRBV27 and TRBJ1-1, with 8 bases lining up with TRBD1. V lost 5 bases, J lost 5 bases, and 10 bases stayed unmatched. CDR1 is MNHEY, CDR2 SMNVEV, per germline (reference sequence). This CDR3 has 15 residues. As DNA, the CDR3 is TGTGCCAGCAGTCCCTCTACAGGGGGATGGACTGAAGCTTTCTTT. Encoded protein: CASSPSTGGWTEAFF.

The V and J genes are TRBV4-1 and TRBJ1-3, with D hard to call. This CDR3 spans 14 amino acids. Trimming stripped 0 bases from V and 4 bases from J, with 7 bases between. Germline-derived CDR1 and CDR2 are MGHRA and YSYEKL. CDR3 protein: CASSQERWGNTIYF. CDR3 nucleotide sequence: TGCGCCAGCAGCCAAGAGAGGTGGGGAAACACCATATATTTT.

The gene calls are TRBV29-1 and TRBJ1-1; tentative D call: TRBD1 (5 bases). The CDR3 sequence is 12 residues long. Germline V gene sequence: CDR1 SQVTM, CDR2 ANQGSEA. The V end lost 1 base, the J end lost 7 bases, and 10 bases lay between the germline ends. This chain's CDR3 is CSVEAGISEAFF. The CDR3 nucleotides read TGCAGCGTTGAAGCAGGGATCAGTGAAGCTTTCTTT.